This entry lists 4 T cell receptor beta chains sequenced from one sample in a study of early T cells in non-severe SARS-CoV-2 infection. Via MiXCR, TCRdb re-called the 5' RACE reads, giving one row per CDR3 protein. Of around 75,000 distinct CDR3 sequences listed, approximately 9.5% are singletons. The sequencing input was whole blood. The receptors stem from an adult who was a healthcare worker with PCR-confirmed SARS-CoV-2 infection or an uninfected control (not recorded which).

The chain recombines TRBV2 with TRBJ1-1; D not certain. V lost 7 bases and J lost 0, with 15 bases in between. CDR1 and CDR2 (germline): SNHLY, FYNNEI. CDR3 size: 15 residues. The CDR3 DNA sequence: TGTGCCAGCATGACACAACCAATACTGAACACTGAAGCTTTCTTT. This gives the protein CASMTQPILNTEAFF.

There are many counts of this clonotype. The rearrangement links TRBV5-1 to TRBJ1-1; D may be TRBD1 (6 bases). CDR1 and CDR2 (germline): SGHRS, YFSETQ. V lost 0 bases and J 0 bases, leaving 9 bases between the germline ends. The CDR3 runs 15 residues. The CDR3 spells CASSLARGVNTEAFF. The CDR3 DNA reads as TGCGCCAGCAGCTTGGCCAGGGGAGTGAACACTGAAGCTTTCTTT.

This clonotype showed up just a few times. The chain has TRBV5-6 and TRBJ2-1; tentative D call: TRBD1 (6 bases). The V gene lost 1 base and the J gene lost 1 base, with 15 bases spanning the gap. Germline assignment: CDR1 SGHDT and CDR2 YYEEEE. The CDR3 has 17 amino acids. CDR3 DNA: TGTGCCAGCAGCTTGAATGGGGGCCGGGGATCCTACAATGAGCAGTTCTTC. Its translation: CASSLNGGRGSYNEQFF. The whole variable domain, remainder taken from reference TRBV5-6 and TRBJ2-1, is DAGVTQSPTHLIKTRGQQVTLRCSPKSGHDTVSWYQQALGQGPQFIFQYYEEEERQRGNFPDRFSGHQFPNYSSELNVNALLLGDSALYLCASSLNGGRGSYNEQFFGPGTRLTVL.

The V gene is TRBV20-1, the J gene TRBJ2-7; TRBD1 or TRBD2 may be the D gene (5 bases each). CDR3 length: 14 residues. Germline CDR1 is DFQATT and CDR2 is SNEGSKA (reference sequence). The V gene lost 2 bases and the J gene lost 1 base, with 12 bases spanning the gap. CDR3 sequence reads: CSARLPEGSYEQYF. The DNA for the CDR3 is TGCAGTGCTAGACTTCCTGAGGGGTCCTACGAGCAGTACTTC.